This T cell receptor beta chain was recovered during a study of blood T cell repertoires in COVID-19. Overall study context: T cells, B-cell-depleted T cells, or PBMCs provided the cDNA or gDNA that served as material.

This clone was recorded a few times. Using immunoSEQ multiplex PCR, the repertoire was profiled, and TCRdb retains in-frame clones only, with some absent. The table has about 370,000 clones, roughly 92% seen once. Everyone who took part was roughly 18 to 89 years old, and they came from some 23 US areas. This TCR derives from a woman between 35 and 50 years old who had been exposed to COVID-19. The sample was PBMCs or T cells enriched from blood (not recorded which).

The CDR3 nucleotides are TGTGCCAGCAGTTCCTTCCCAGGTCACTATGGCTACACCTTC. Encoded protein: CASSSFPGHYGYTF. The genes are TRBV27 and TRBJ1-2; D ambiguous. The CDR3 loop spans 14 amino acids. Germline CDR1 MNHEY, CDR2 SMNVEV (reference sequence). With 4 bases removed from V and 3 bases from J, the gap between germline ends came to 12 bases.